A selection of T cell receptor beta chains follows, all from one sample in a study of OX40 agonist ivuxolimab in advanced cancers. Only in-frame clones appear in the TCRdb table, and some are missing; sequencing was by immunoSEQ multiplex PCR. The sample records around 38,000 clones, about nine tenths being singletons. The sample was CD4+ or CD8+ T cells sorted from blood, taken in a trial of the OX40 agonist ivuxolimab. Every receptor here comes from an adult with an advanced solid tumor such as melanoma, head and neck, liver or kidney cancer. Both conserved end residues are part of each CDR3. Each record gives: J gene, CDR3 length, V gene, CDR3 protein.

j_gene: TRBJ1-1; len: 15; v_gene: TRBV7-9; CDR3aa: CASSFEGTGGTEAFF
j_gene: TRBJ2-1; len: 16; v_gene: TRBV13; CDR3aa: CASSWPGLAGVTEQFF
j_gene: TRBJ2-1; len: 17; v_gene: TRBV9; CDR3aa: CASSVPEEGGSYNEQFF
j_gene: TRBJ2-6; len: 17; v_gene: TRBV2; CDR3aa: CASKLRTVYSGANVPTF
j_gene: TRBJ1-1; len: 12; v_gene: TRBV7-2; CDR3aa: CASSLMNTEAFF
j_gene: TRBJ2-1; len: 16; v_gene: TRBV18; CDR3aa: CASSPQGGRQVDEQFF
j_gene: TRBJ2-1; len: 16; v_gene: TRBV4-2; CDR3aa: CASSQILGTDGNEQFF
j_gene: TRBJ1-1; len: 14; v_gene: TRBV19; CDR3aa: CASSSGGSNTEAFF
j_gene: TRBJ1-1; len: 12; v_gene: TRBV12-5; CDR3aa: CASGLGDTEAFF
j_gene: TRBJ1-6; len: 14; v_gene: TRBV4-1; CDR3aa: CASSQVGQNSPLHF
j_gene: TRBJ1-3; len: 14; v_gene: TRBV5-8; CDR3aa: CASSLGISGNTIYF
j_gene: TRBJ2-5; len: 16; v_gene: TRBV7-9; CDR3aa: CASSPGLAGRQETQYF
j_gene: TRBJ1-2; len: 13; v_gene: TRBV2; CDR3aa: CASGSGPGYGYTF
j_gene: TRBJ1-1; len: 17; v_gene: TRBV4-2; CDR3aa: CASSQDRGMGLSAEAFF
j_gene: TRBJ2-3; len: 14; v_gene: TRBV5-4; CDR3aa: CASSLVAGVDTQYF
j_gene: TRBJ2-1; len: 16; v_gene: TRBV2; CDR3aa: CASAETSLSSYNEQFF
j_gene: TRBJ1-1; len: 13; v_gene: TRBV7-6; CDR3aa: CASSLDRATEAFF
j_gene: TRBJ1-3; len: 12; v_gene: TRBV10-3; CDR3aa: CAISDGGNTIYF
j_gene: TRBJ2-1; len: 16; v_gene: TRBV18; CDR3aa: CASSLPSGPSYNEQFF
j_gene: TRBJ2-1; len: 17; v_gene: TRBV4-2; CDR3aa: CASSQDLGPRGNNEQFF
j_gene: TRBJ1-2; len: 15; v_gene: TRBV14; CDR3aa: CASSPVISGGYGYTF
j_gene: TRBJ2-5; len: 17; v_gene: TRBV11-2; CDR3aa: CASSLRPPGLAVWTQYF
j_gene: TRBJ1-2; len: 13; v_gene: TRBV6-1; CDR3aa: CASSPTANYGYTF
j_gene: TRBJ1-2; len: 12; v_gene: TRBV28; CDR3aa: CASSRDIWGYTF
j_gene: TRBJ2-3; len: 14; v_gene: TRBV7-9; CDR3aa: CASGGEKLTDTQYF
j_gene: TRBJ2-3; len: 14; v_gene: TRBV9; CDR3aa: CASSQDWIRDTQYF
j_gene: TRBJ1-1; len: 13; v_gene: TRBV27; CDR3aa: CASSLWGNTEAFF
j_gene: TRBJ1-5; len: 16; v_gene: TRBV28; CDR3aa: CASSLPQGRGNQPQHF
j_gene: TRBJ1-5; len: 14; v_gene: TRBV5-5; CDR3aa: CASSWTGENQPQHF
j_gene: TRBJ1-1; len: 14; v_gene: TRBV23-1; CDR3aa: CASSLTDRNTEAFF
j_gene: TRBJ1-2; len: 15; v_gene: TRBV5-8; CDR3aa: CASSPRTVFEGGYTF
j_gene: TRBJ2-6; len: 16; v_gene: TRBV11-2; CDR3aa: CASSLEQISGANVLTF
j_gene: TRBJ2-1; len: 16; v_gene: TRBV7-9; CDR3aa: CASSPPAGGPYNEQFF
j_gene: TRBJ1-2; len: 11; v_gene: TRBV19; CDR3aa: CASSTPGGYTF
j_gene: TRBJ1-1; len: 14; v_gene: TRBV5-1; CDR3aa: CASSSHRGNTEAFF
j_gene: TRBJ1-6; len: 14; v_gene: TRBV30; CDR3aa: CAWSVHRANSPLHF
j_gene: TRBJ2-5; len: 14; v_gene: TRBV7-9; CDR3aa: CASGTRGTAETQYF
j_gene: TRBJ2-1; len: 16; v_gene: TRBV18; CDR3aa: CASSPGMGLEYNEQFF
j_gene: TRBJ2-1; len: 12; v_gene: TRBV6-5; CDR3aa: CASRRRDNEQFF
j_gene: TRBJ1-5; len: 14; v_gene: TRBV13; CDR3aa: CASSLGLDNQPQHF
j_gene: TRBJ1-4; len: 15; v_gene: TRBV6-1; CDR3aa: CASSEARGWGEKLFF
j_gene: TRBJ1-4; len: 14; v_gene: TRBV7-9; CDR3aa: CASSRTATNEKLFF
j_gene: TRBJ2-4; len: 17; v_gene: TRBV4-3; CDR3aa: CASSQRGGGHAKNIQYF
j_gene: TRBJ2-1; len: 14; v_gene: TRBV6-5; CDR3aa: CASSLLAGYNEQFF
j_gene: TRBJ2-7; len: 14; v_gene: TRBV6-1; CDR3aa: CASRGRGLPYEQYF
j_gene: TRBJ2-1; len: 13; v_gene: TRBV2; CDR3aa: CASRREGHNEQFF
j_gene: TRBJ2-3; len: 16; v_gene: TRBV5-1; CDR3aa: CASSLARGVGEDTQYF
j_gene: TRBJ2-3; len: 15; v_gene: TRBV7-9; CDR3aa: CASSLVVGSTDTQYF
j_gene: TRBJ2-2; len: 16; v_gene: TRBV4-2; CDR3aa: CASSQDMRAYTGELFF
j_gene: TRBJ2-2; len: 15; v_gene: TRBV9; CDR3aa: CASSDGTGDVGELFF
j_gene: TRBJ2-2; len: 14; v_gene: TRBV6-5; CDR3aa: CASSYSSGAGELFF
j_gene: TRBJ2-7; len: 14; v_gene: TRBV7-6; CDR3aa: CASSFSDSSYEQYF
j_gene: TRBJ2-5; len: 11; v_gene: TRBV7-2; CDR3aa: CASSYTGGQYF